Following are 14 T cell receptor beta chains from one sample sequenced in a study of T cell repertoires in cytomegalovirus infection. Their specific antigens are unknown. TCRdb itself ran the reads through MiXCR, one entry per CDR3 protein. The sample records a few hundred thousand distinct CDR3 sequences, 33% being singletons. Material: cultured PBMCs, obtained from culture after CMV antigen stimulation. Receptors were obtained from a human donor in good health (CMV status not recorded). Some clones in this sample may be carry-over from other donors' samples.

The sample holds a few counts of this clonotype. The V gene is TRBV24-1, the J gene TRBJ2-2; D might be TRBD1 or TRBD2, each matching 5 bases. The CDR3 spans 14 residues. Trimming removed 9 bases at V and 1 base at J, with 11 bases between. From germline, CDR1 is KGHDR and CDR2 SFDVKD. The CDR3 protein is CATQGDMNTGELFF. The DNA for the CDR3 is TGTGCCACCCAGGGAGACATGAACACCGGGGAGCTGTTTTTT.

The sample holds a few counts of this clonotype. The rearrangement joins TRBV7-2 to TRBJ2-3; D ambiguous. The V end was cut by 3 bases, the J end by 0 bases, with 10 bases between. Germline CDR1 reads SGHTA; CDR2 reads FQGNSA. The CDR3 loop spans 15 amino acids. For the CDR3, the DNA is TGTGCCAGCAGCTTTGGCAGTTCTAGCACAGATACGCAGTATTTT. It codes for CASSFGSSSTDTQYF.

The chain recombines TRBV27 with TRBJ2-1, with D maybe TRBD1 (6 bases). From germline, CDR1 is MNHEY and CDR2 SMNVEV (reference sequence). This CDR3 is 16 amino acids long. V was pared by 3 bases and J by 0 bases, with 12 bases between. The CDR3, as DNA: TGTGCCAGCAGTTTTACAGGGATCCCCTCCTACAATGAGCAGTTCTTC. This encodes CASSFTGIPSYNEQFF.

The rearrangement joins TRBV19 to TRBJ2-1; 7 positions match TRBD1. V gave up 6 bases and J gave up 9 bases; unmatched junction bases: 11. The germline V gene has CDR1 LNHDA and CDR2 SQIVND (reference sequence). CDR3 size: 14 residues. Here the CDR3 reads CASRPGTVVGEQFF. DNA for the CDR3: TGTGCCAGTAGGCCCGGGACAGTTGTCGGTGAGCAGTTCTTC.

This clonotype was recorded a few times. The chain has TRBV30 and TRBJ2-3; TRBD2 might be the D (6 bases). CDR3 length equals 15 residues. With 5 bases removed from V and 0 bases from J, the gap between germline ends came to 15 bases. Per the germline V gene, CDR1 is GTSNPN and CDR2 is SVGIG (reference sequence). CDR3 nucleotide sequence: TGTGCCTGGTGGGAGGCTCCCCCTAGCACAGATACGCAGTATTTT. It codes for CAWWEAPPSTDTQYF.

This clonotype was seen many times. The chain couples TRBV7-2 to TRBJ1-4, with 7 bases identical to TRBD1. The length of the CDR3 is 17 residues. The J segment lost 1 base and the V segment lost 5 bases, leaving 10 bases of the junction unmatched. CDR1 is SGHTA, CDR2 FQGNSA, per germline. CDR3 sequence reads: CASSPRDSAQTNEKLFF. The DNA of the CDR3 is TGTGCCAGCAGCCCCCGGGACAGCGCCCAAACTAATGAAAAACTGTTTTTT.

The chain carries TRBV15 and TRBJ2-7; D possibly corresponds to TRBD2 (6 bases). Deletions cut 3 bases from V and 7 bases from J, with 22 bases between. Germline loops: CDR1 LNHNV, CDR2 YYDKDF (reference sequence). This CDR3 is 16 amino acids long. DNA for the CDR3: TGTGCCACCAGCAGGAACCCCCGGGACTCCATCTGGGAGCAGTACTTC. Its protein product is CATSRNPRDSIWEQYF.

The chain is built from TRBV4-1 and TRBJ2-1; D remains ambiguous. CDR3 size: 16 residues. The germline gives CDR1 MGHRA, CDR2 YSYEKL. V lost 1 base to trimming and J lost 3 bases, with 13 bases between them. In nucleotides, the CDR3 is TGCGCCAGCAGCCAAGCCGCCGCGACCCTCTACAATGAGCAGTTCTTC. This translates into CASSQAAATLYNEQFF.

CDR3: CASSQGLAGVNIQYF. The DNA of the CDR3 is TGTGCCAGCAGCCAGGGACTAGCGGGAGTGAACATTCAGTACTTC. The chain joins TRBV5-4 to TRBJ2-4, with 14 bases matching TRBD2. This CDR3 has 15 residues. The ends lost 4 bases at V and 7 bases at J; junction bases unmatched: 4. The germline gives CDR1 SGHNT, CDR2 YYREEE (reference sequence). Together with reference TRBV5-4 and TRBJ2-4, the CDR3 gives the full variable domain: ETGVTQSPTHLIKTRGQQVTLRCSSQSGHNTVSWYQQALGQGPQFIFQYYREEENGRGNFPPRFSGLQFPNYSSELNVNALELDDSALYLCASSQGLAGVNIQYFGAGTRLSVL.

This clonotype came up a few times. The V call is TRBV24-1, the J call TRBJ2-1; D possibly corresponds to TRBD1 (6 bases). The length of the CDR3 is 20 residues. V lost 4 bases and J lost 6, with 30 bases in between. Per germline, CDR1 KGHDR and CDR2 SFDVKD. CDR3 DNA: TGTGCCACCAGTGACCGATACGGCCGCCTTGGGGGCGGGTCCCCCAATGAGCAGTTCTTC. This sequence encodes CATSDRYGRLGGGSPNEQFF.

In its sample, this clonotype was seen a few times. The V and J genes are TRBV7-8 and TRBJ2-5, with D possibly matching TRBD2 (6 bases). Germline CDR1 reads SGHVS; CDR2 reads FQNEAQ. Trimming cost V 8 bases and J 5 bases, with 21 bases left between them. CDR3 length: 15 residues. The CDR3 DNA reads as TGTGCCAGCGAGGGTAGCGGCACCCGCGGCGAGACCCAGTACTTC. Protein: CASEGSGTRGETQYF.

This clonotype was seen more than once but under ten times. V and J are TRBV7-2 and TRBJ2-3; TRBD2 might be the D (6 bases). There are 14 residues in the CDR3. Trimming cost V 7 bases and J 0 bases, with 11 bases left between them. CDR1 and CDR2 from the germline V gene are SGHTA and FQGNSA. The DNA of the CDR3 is TGTGCCAGCACGAGGGACTTTAGCACAGATACGCAGTATTTT. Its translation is CASTRDFSTDTQYF.

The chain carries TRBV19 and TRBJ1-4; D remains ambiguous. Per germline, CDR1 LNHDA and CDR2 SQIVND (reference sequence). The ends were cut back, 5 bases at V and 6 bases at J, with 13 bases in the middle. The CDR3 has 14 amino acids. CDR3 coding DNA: TGTGCCAGTAGTTCCCAGTCGTCCTATGAAAAACTGTTTTTT. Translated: CASSSQSSYEKLFF.

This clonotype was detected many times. CDR3 nucleotides: TGTGCCAGCAGCCCCCCCGTCGTAGGGGCGGGTATCACAGATACGCAGTATTTT. It codes for CASSPPVVGAGITDTQYF. The rearrangement links TRBV7-6 to TRBJ2-3; D tentatively reads TRBD1 or TRBD2 (5 bases each). Germline CDR1 and CDR2: SGHVS and FNYEAQ. The CDR3 totals 18 residues. Trimming cost V 5 bases and J 2 bases, with 23 bases left between them.